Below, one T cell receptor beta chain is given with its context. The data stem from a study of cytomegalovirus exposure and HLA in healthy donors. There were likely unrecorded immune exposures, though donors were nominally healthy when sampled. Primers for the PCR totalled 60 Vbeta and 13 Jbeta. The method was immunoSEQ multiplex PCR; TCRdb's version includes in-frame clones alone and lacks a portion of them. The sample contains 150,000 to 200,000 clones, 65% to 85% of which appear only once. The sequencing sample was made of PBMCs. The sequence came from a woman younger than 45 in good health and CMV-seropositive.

This CDR3 is CASRGPGLGGETQYF. For the CDR3, the DNA is TGTGCCAGCAGGGGACCGGGACTAGGTGGAGAGACCCAGTACTTC. The chain carries TRBV7-2 and TRBJ2-5; 8 positions match TRBD2. This CDR3 has 15 amino acids. From germline, CDR1 is SGHTA and CDR2 FQGNSA. After removal of 6 bases from V and 4 bases from J, the junction contained 10 bases not matched to a gene.